What follows are 26 T cell receptor beta chains derived from one specimen sequenced in a study of cytomegalovirus exposure and HLA in healthy donors. PCR was performed using 60 Vbeta and 13 Jbeta primers. Libraries were prepared by immunoSEQ multiplex PCR; TCRdb keeps only in-frame clonotypes and omits some of them. The sample lists 150,000 to 200,000 clones; 75% to 85% were seen once. The source material was PBMCs. All receptors derive from a woman aged 50 to 65 in good health and CMV-seronegative.

The V and J genes are TRBV15 and TRBJ1-4; maybe TRBD1 (6 bases). The CDR3 is 15 residues long. Per germline, CDR1 LNHNV and CDR2 YYDKDF (reference sequence). Between the trimmed V and J ends, which lost 0 bases and 8 bases, there was a span of 13 bases. CDR3 sequence (DNA): TGTGCCACCAGCAGAGATTCCAGGGGTGGGGAAAAACTGTTTTTT. This translates into CATSRDSRGGEKLFF.

The chain links TRBV5-6 to TRBJ2-5; 7 bases agree with TRBD2. The CDR3 spans 15 residues. Losses at the gene ends were 0 bases for V and 5 bases for J; bases not matched to a gene: 7. Germline assignment: CDR1 SGHDT and CDR2 YYEEEE. The CDR3 DNA sequence: TGTGCCAGCAGCTTGGCCGGCATCGGGAGGGAGACCCAGTACTTC. Its translation: CASSLAGIGRETQYF.

The V call is TRBV15, the J call TRBJ1-2; no reliable D call. V lost 3 bases and J lost 5, with 22 bases in between. CDR1 is LNHNV and CDR2 is YYDKDF in the germline V gene (reference sequence). The CDR3 is 17 amino acids. CDR3 protein: CATSRYYRGEVRYGYTF. CDR3 in DNA: TGTGCCACCAGCAGGTACTACCGTGGGGAGGTAAGGTATGGCTACACCTTC.

The chain employs TRBV7-2 and TRBJ2-5, with D possibly matching TRBD2 (5 bases). V lost 5 bases, J lost 0 bases, and 19 bases lay in between. This CDR3 is 17 amino acids long. Germline CDR1 reads SGHTA; CDR2 reads FQGNSA. CDR3 residues: CASSRGLLRQNQETQYF. CDR3 bases: TGTGCCAGCAGCCGAGGGCTTTTGCGTCAAAACCAAGAGACCCAGTACTTC.

CDR3 DNA sequence: TGTGCCAGCAGGGGACAGGGCATGAACACTGAAGCTTTCTTT. Its translation is CASRGQGMNTEAFF. The chain is built from TRBV2 and TRBJ1-1, with 9 bases that match TRBD1. This CDR3 region has 14 residues. The germline gives CDR1 SNHLY, CDR2 FYNNEI. The V segment lost 6 bases and the J segment 0 bases; nucleotides outside the gene matches: 2.

The chain has TRBV2 and TRBJ1-5; D not certain. Germline lookup yields CDR1 SNHLY and CDR2 FYNNEI. This CDR3 has 15 residues. Trimming removed 5 bases at V and 0 bases at J, with 11 bases between. CDR3 coding DNA: TGTGCCAGCAGTTACGAGAAGTATAGCAATCAGCCCCAGCATTTT. Protein product: CASSYEKYSNQPQHF.

The chain links TRBV27 to TRBJ2-3; D is possibly TRBD1 (6 bases). The germline CDR1 and CDR2 sequences are MNHEY and SMNVEV (reference sequence). The length of the CDR3 is 14 residues. The V end was cut by 2 bases, the J end by 5 bases, with 11 bases between. The CDR3 loop reads CASSLGQPLDTQYF. DNA for the CDR3: TGTGCCAGCAGTTTAGGACAGCCGTTAGATACGCAGTATTTT.

The J gene is TRBJ2-7, the V gene TRBV5-1; maybe TRBD1 (6 bases). The CDR3 spans 13 residues. CDR1 and CDR2 (germline): SGHRS, YFSETQ. V was cut by 3 bases and J by 4 bases, with 11 bases left in between. This CDR3 is CASSSLTGYEQYF. The CDR3 DNA follows: TGCGCCAGCAGCTCTTTAACAGGGTACGAGCAGTACTTC.

The rearrangement uses TRBV30 and TRBJ2-3; 8 nucleotides match TRBD2. V was clipped by 4 bases and J by 3 bases; unmatched bases: 0. Germline values: CDR1 GTSNPN, CDR2 SVGIG (reference sequence). The CDR3 is 12 residues long. The DNA for the CDR3 is TGTGCCTGGACGGGGGGGACAGATACGCAGTATTTT. Translated, it gives CAWTGGTDTQYF.

The chain has TRBV6-5 and TRBJ1-2; D uncertain. The V end was cut by 7 bases, the J end by 2 bases, with 11 bases between. Looked up from germline, CDR1 is MNHEY and CDR2 is SVGAGI. The CDR3 has 13 amino acids. Written as DNA, the CDR3 is TGTGCCAGCACTCAAACGGGAAACTATGGCTACACCTTC. Its protein product is CASTQTGNYGYTF.

The chain combines TRBV29-1 with TRBJ1-2; TRBD1 might be the D (5 bases). Germline CDR1 reads SQVTM; CDR2 reads ANQGSEA. The CDR3 sequence is 15 residues long. Between the trimmed V and J ends, which lost 7 bases and 4 bases, there was a span of 22 bases. In DNA form, the CDR3 reads TGCAGCGCGATACCGGGGGGTTCGGAGGGCTATGGCTACACCTTC. This gives the protein CSAIPGGSEGYGYTF.

The chain recombines TRBV27 with TRBJ2-5; D is perhaps TRBD1 (6 bases). There are 15 residues in the CDR3. The V gene lost 8 bases and the J gene lost 5 bases, with 21 bases spanning the gap. Germline loops: CDR1 MNHEY, CDR2 SMNVEV (reference sequence). The CDR3 loop reads CASGDQQGFGETQYF. The CDR3 bases are TGTGCCAGCGGGGATCAACAGGGATTTGGGGAGACCCAGTACTTC.

The CDR3 DNA reads as TGTGCCAGCTCTCGACGGGAAAACTTCTACAATGAGCAGTTCTTC. This sequence encodes CASSRRENFYNEQFF. The genes are TRBV18 and TRBJ2-1; possible D gene TRBD2, 5 bases. In germline, CDR1 is KGHSH, CDR2 LQKENI. The CDR3 is 15 amino acids. Between the trimmed V and J ends, which lost 6 bases and 3 bases, there was a span of 15 bases.

This clone appeared once. The chain recombines TRBV18 with TRBJ2-3; a weak D match, TRBD1 (6 bases). V lost 0 bases to trimming and J lost 0 bases, with 13 bases between them. The CDR3 covers 17 residues. Germline V gene data show CDR1 as KGHSH and CDR2 as LQKENI. The CDR3 protein is CASSPPQGSRSTDTQYF. The CDR3 DNA sequence: TGTGCCAGCTCACCACCCCAGGGGTCAAGGAGCACAGATACGCAGTATTTT.

The chain joins TRBV6-5 to TRBJ1-6; D gene ambiguous. Germline V gives CDR1 MNHEY, CDR2 SVGAGI. Trimming left V 0 bases short and J 6 bases short, with 3 bases between. The CDR3 is made up of 13 amino acids. CDR3 in DNA: TGTGCCAGCAGTTACTCGAGTAATTCACCCCTCCACTTT. It is translated as CASSYSSNSPLHF.

The DNA for the CDR3 is TGTGCCAGCAGTGAAGCACAGGGTGCCACTGAAGCTTTCTTT. Its translation is CASSEAQGATEAFF. J is TRBJ1-1 and V is TRBV6-1; TRBD1 might be the D (6 bases). V was shortened by 0 bases and J by 4 bases, with 9 bases between the two germline ends. CDR1 and CDR2 from the germline V gene are MNHNS and SASEGT. The CDR3 is made up of 14 amino acids.

This clone was detected once. V and J are TRBV5-5 and TRBJ1-4; 7 nucleotides align to TRBD1. Germline V gene lookup returns CDR1 SGHKS and CDR2 YYEKEE (reference sequence). Trimming cost V 1 base and J 10 bases; bases outside gene matches: 10. This CDR3 contains 15 residues. The CDR3 loop is CASSLMLEGGGKLFF. Here the CDR3 DNA reads TGTGCCAGCAGCTTGATGTTGGAAGGGGGCGGAAAACTGTTTTTT.

This chain connects TRBV28 to TRBJ2-1; 8 bases are shared with TRBD2. Losses at the gene ends were 4 bases for V and 9 bases for J; bases not matched to a gene: 17. Per germline, CDR1 MDHEN and CDR2 SYDVKM. The CDR3 is made up of 17 amino acids. The CDR3 coding sequence is TGTGCCAGCAGTTCTCGGCCCTTAAGCGGGAGTGCGGGTGAGCAGTTCTTC. The encoded protein is CASSSRPLSGSAGEQFF.

This chain uses TRBV30 with TRBJ2-1; TRBD2 matches at 9 bases. The junction had 5 bases not matched to a gene; V was cut back by 3 bases and J by 5 bases. The CDR3 totals 14 residues. The germline gives CDR1 GTSNPN, CDR2 SVGIG (reference sequence). The CDR3 coding sequence is TGTGCCTGGAGCGGACTAGCGCGAAACAATGAGCAGTTCTTC. It is translated as CAWSGLARNNEQFF.

This clone came up once. The chain combines TRBV4-1 with TRBJ2-1; weak D call: TRBD2 (5 bases). V lost 0 bases to trimming and J lost 4 bases, with 16 bases between them. This CDR3 has 17 residues. Per the germline V gene, CDR1 is MGHRA and CDR2 is YSYEKL. The chain's CDR3 is CASSQEAETTSYNEQFF. In DNA, the CDR3 is TGCGCCAGCAGCCAAGAAGCAGAGACTACCTCTTACAATGAGCAGTTCTTC.

This rearrangement joins TRBV19 to TRBJ1-2; D not certain. CDR3 length equals 17 residues. Trimming took 3 bases from V and 3 from J, leaving 20 bases between them. In germline, CDR1 is LNHDA, CDR2 SQIVND (reference sequence). CDR3 sequence (DNA): TGTGCCAGTAGTATTCGGCTGGGAGCTGGGTTCGACTATGGCTACACCTTC. It specifies CASSIRLGAGFDYGYTF. The full variable domain, its missing parts supplied by reference TRBV19 and TRBJ1-2, is DGGITQSPKYLFRKEGQNVTLSCEQNLNHDAMYWYRQDPGQGLRLIYYSQIVNDFQKGDIAEGYSVSREKKESFPLTVTSAQKNPTAFYLCASSIRLGAGFDYGYTFGSGTRLTVV.

This clone was counted a single time. The rearrangement joins TRBV7-2 to TRBJ1-6; 7 bases agree with TRBD1. Germline values: CDR1 SGHTA, CDR2 FQGNSA. The CDR3 is 16 amino acids. V shed 5 bases, J shed 7 bases, and the junction held 11 bases outside the gene matches. CDR3 bases: TGTGCCAGCAGCCCTGAAGCGACAGGGCGAAATTCACCCCTCCACTTT. This sequence encodes CASSPEATGRNSPLHF.

This chain uses TRBV4-3 with TRBJ2-5, with a weak D call TRBD2 (6 bases). This CDR3 is 15 amino acids long. In germline, CDR1 is LGHNA, CDR2 YSLEER. V dropped 0 bases and J dropped 5 bases, with 13 bases sitting between them. This chain's CDR3 is CASSQDGGYVETQYF. CDR3 sequence (DNA): TGCGCCAGCAGCCAAGATGGGGGGTATGTGGAGACCCAGTACTTC.

This clone was counted between two and nine times. This chain joins TRBV28 and TRBJ2-2; 7 bases fit TRBD1. This CDR3 has 14 residues. Losses at the gene ends were 8 bases for V and 2 bases for J; bases not matched to a gene: 5. Germline V gene sequence: CDR1 MDHEN, CDR2 SYDVKM. The CDR3 here is CASRGQANTGELFF. CDR3 bases: TGTGCCAGCCGCGGACAGGCAAACACCGGGGAGCTGTTTTTT.

The gene calls are TRBV30 and TRBJ1-4, with a weak D call TRBD1 (6 bases). The V end was cut by 0 bases, the J end by 8 bases, with 16 bases between. Germline V gives CDR1 GTSNPN, CDR2 SVGIG (reference sequence). The CDR3 length is 15 residues. CDR3 DNA sequence: TGTGCCTGGAGTGTACTAAGGGGGTCAGGGGAAAAACTGTTTTTT. Translating it yields CAWSVLRGSGEKLFF.

The V and J genes are TRBV19 and TRBJ2-3, with 7 bases aligning to TRBD2. This CDR3 is built from 15 residues. Germline loops: CDR1 LNHDA, CDR2 SQIVND (reference sequence). After removal of 5 bases from V and 1 base from J, the junction contained 6 bases not matched to a gene. The CDR3 bases are TGTGCCAGTAGTCTCCAGCGGGGAGGCACAGATACGCAGTATTTT. Its protein product is CASSLQRGGTDTQYF.